This T cell receptor beta chain originates from a study of cytomegalovirus exposure and HLA in healthy donors. Notes on the study in general: With high specificity and sensitivity, the classifier reportedly diagnosed cytomegalovirus status.

The V end lost 3 bases, the J end lost 0 bases, and 16 bases lay between the germline ends. The CDR3 totals 18 residues. In germline, CDR1 is SGHRS, CDR2 YFSETQ. As to this clone: Its antigen is not identified.

Primers: 60 Vbeta forward and 13 Jbeta reverse. Original data processing: Approximately 10 million shared chains were among 80 million or so unique TCR beta chains counted in a later analysis. The assay was immunoSEQ multiplex PCR, and TCRdb's table has in-frame clones only and misses some. Clonal size and the V and J genes are those of that table, whereas D and trimming came from the DNA. The sample gives about 190,000 clones, roughly 85% of which show up once; 1% is in the top ten. Material: PBMCs. The sequence came from a boy aged 2 to 10 in good health and CMV-seronegative. The V gene is TRBV5-1, the J gene TRBJ1-6; TRBD1 is a possible D gene (6 bases). DNA for the CDR3: TGCGCCAGCAGCTCCCTCGACAGGCAGAGCTCCTATAATTCACCCCTCCACTTT. It encodes CASSSLDRQSSYNSPLHF.